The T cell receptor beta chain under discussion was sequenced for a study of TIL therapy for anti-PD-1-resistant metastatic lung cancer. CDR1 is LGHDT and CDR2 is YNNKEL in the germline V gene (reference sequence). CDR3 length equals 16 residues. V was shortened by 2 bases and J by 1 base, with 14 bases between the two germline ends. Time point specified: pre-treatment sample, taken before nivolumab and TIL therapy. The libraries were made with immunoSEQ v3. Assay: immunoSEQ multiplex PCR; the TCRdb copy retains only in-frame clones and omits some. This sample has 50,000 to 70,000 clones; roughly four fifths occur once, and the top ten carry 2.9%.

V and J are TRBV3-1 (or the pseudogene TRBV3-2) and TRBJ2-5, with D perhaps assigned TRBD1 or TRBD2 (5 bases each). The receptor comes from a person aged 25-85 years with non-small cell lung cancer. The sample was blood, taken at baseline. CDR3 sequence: CASSQQEGQSQETQYF. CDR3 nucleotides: TGTGCCAGCAGCCAACAAGAGGGGCAGAGCCAAGAGACCCAGTACTTC.